This TCR beta chain was recorded in a study of vaccination and CD4 T cells after COVID-19. Whole-study context: Six male and four female convalescents took part, two of them Hispanic.

Overall study findings and caveats: SARS-CoV-2-reactive clonotype medians increased from roughly 21 to 40, not significantly.

This sample's time point: late sampling 161 to 241 days after vaccination in three convalescent patients. The treatment denotes: roughly ten-day PBMC culture with coronavirus spike peptide pools or control peptides (ViraFEST assay). Cell culture was performed with around 2 million PBMCs per well in the presence of around 9.4 IU/ml IL-2 and approximately 10 ug/ml peptide pools. The table lists this clonotype with a few counts. Its antigen remains unidentified. V shed 5 bases, J shed 5 bases, and the junction held 9 bases outside the gene matches. This CDR3 contains 16 residues. The germline CDR1 and CDR2 sequences are DFQATT and SNEGSKA (reference sequence). Cultured CD4+ T-cell DNA underwent Oncomine TCR Beta short-read sequencing. The genomic DNA was obtained from cultured CD4+ T cells by extraction with the QIAamp micro DNA kit. MiXCR, run by TCRdb on the PCR reads, gives a single entry per CDR3 protein. The sample lists around 25,000 distinct CDR3 sequences, 28% occurring once.

The sequence was obtained from a human donor who had recovered from COVID-19. Sequencing was performed on CD4+ T cells from blood, cultured in vitro, taken about 7 months after SARS-CoV-2 vaccination. This sequence joins TRBV20-1 and TRBJ2-2, with 12 bases fitting TRBD2. The CDR3 here is CSAQLAGGPQTGELFF. The CDR3, as DNA: TGCAGTGCTCAGCTAGCGGGAGGGCCTCAGACCGGGGAGCTGTTTTTT.